The T cell receptor beta chain described here comes from a study of blood T cells in healthy people across ages. Using a J-beta primer mix together with a sample-barcoded 5' primer, a second PCR was run for roughly 6 to 11 cycles. A template-switch adaptor with 12 random nucleotides tagged each cDNA molecule. TCRdb re-analysed the 5' RACE reads in MiXCR, keeping a single row per CDR3 protein. The table records 790,000 or so distinct CDR3 sequences, 56% of them present only once. Study conclusions and caveats: PBMCs were not sorted, which prevented a conclusive comparison of naive versus antigen-experienced cells. Greater diversity and more naive CD4+ cells were seen in long-lived donors than in aged donors.

Germline loops: CDR1 SQVTM, CDR2 ANQGSEA. The CDR3 is 13 residues long. Trimming stripped 6 bases from V and 4 bases from J, with 13 bases between. Concerning this clonotype: Its antigen is unknown.

This receptor was identified in a man aged 35 to 55 in good health. This chain links TRBV29-1 with TRBJ2-1; TRBD1 is a possible D gene (6 bases). Material: blood. Written as DNA, the CDR3 is TGCAGCGTCGCCGGGACACTTTACAATGAGCAGTTCTTC. Translated, it gives CSVAGTLYNEQFF.